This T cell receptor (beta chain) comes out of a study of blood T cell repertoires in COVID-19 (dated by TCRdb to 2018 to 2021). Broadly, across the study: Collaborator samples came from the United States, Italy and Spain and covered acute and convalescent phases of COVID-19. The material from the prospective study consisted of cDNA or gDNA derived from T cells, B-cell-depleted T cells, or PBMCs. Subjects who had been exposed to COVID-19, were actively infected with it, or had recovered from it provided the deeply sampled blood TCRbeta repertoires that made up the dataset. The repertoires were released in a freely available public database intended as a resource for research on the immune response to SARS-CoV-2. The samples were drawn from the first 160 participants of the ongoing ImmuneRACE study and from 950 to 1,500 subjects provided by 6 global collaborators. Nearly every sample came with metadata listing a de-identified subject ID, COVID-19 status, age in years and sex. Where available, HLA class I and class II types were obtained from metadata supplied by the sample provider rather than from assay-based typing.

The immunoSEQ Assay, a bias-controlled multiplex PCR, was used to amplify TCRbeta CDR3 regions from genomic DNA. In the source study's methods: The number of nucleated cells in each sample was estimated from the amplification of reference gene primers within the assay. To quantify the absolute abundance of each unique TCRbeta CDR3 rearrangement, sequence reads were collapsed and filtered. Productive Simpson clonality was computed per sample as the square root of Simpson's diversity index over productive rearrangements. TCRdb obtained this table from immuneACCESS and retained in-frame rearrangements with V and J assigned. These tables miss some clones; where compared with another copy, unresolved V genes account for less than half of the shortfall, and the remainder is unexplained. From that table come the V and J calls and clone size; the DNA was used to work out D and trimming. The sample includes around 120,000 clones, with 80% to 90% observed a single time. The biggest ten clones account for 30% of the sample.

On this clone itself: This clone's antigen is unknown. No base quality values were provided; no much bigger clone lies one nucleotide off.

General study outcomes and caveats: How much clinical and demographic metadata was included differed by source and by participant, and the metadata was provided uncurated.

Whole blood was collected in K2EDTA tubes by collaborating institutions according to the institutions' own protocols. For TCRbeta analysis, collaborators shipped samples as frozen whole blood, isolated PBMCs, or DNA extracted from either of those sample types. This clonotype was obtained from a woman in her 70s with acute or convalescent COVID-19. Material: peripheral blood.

The DNA sequence reads TGTGCCAGCAGCCAGGGGACTAGGGAGCAGGATACGCAGTATTTT. Its translation reads: CASSQGTREQDTQYF. The chain couples TRBV4-2 to TRBJ2-3; the central 8 bases match TRBD2. The CDR3 goes from the cysteine to the phenylalanine over 15 residues. CDR3 DNA only is kept here, 45 bases in frame from base 1. The germline V gene yields LGHNA for CDR1 and YNFKEQ for CDR2. Clipping removes 3 bases from V and 6 bases from J, with 8 as the unmatched junction base count.